What follows are 9 T cell receptor beta chains derived from one specimen sequenced in a study of blood T cell repertoires in COVID-19. Repertoires were generated with immunoSEQ multiplex PCR, while TCRdb's copy carries only in-frame clones and drops some. The data hold about 270,000 clones, with 85% to 90% observed a single time. The sequenced sample consisted of PBMCs or T cells enriched from blood (not recorded which). The source is a young man who had recovered from COVID-19.

This clone came up once. J is TRBJ2-7 and V is TRBV11-3; 8 bases map to TRBD1. V was clipped by 2 bases and J by 3 bases; unmatched bases: 6. Germline CDR1 reads SGHNT; CDR2 reads YENEEA. This CDR3 has 15 amino acids. The CDR3 is CASSLSAGGFYEQYF. CDR3 sequence (DNA): TGTGCCAGCAGCTTATCGGCAGGGGGCTTCTACGAGCAGTACTTC.

V gene TRBV4-1 combines with J gene TRBJ1-1; D is undetermined. Germline assignment: CDR1 MGHRA and CDR2 YSYEKL. The CDR3 has 14 residues. V gave up 1 base and J gave up 6 bases, with 12 bases separating them. CDR3 nucleotide sequence: TGCGCCAGCAGCCAAGGGGCAGGAGCGGCTGAAGCTTTCTTT. It specifies CASSQGAGAAEAFF.

In DNA, the CDR3 is TGTGGCCCGGGGGCCCAGCATTTT. Its protein is CGPGAQHF. This chain uses TRBV19 with TRBJ1-5; TRBD1 is a possible D gene (5 bases). The CDR3 totals 8 residues. CDR1 LNHDA and CDR2 SQIVND come from the germline V gene (reference sequence). Based on the CDR3 plus reference TRBV19 and TRBJ1-5, the full variable domain is DGGITQSPKYLFRKEGQNVTLSCEQNLNHDAMYWYRQDPGQGLRLIYYSQIVNDFQKGDIAEGYSVSREKKESFPLTVTSAQKNPTAFYLCGPGAQHFGDGTRLSIL.

This clone appeared a single time. The J gene is TRBJ1-1, the V gene TRBV24-1; no clear D gene. V was trimmed by 7 bases and J by 5 bases, leaving 13 bases between them. Per germline, CDR1 KGHDR and CDR2 SFDVKD. There are 13 residues in the CDR3. CDR3 sequence: CATRKFEETEAFF. DNA for the CDR3: TGTGCCACCAGGAAGTTCGAGGAAACTGAAGCTTTCTTT.

The rearrangement uses TRBV19 and TRBJ1-1; 12 bases are shared with TRBD1. In germline, CDR1 is LNHDA, CDR2 SQIVND (reference sequence). The trim removed 2 bases at V and 5 bases at J, leaving 3 bases unmatched. CDR3 length: 15 amino acids. CDR3 sequence: CASSIRGQGATEAFF. In DNA form, the CDR3 reads TGTGCCAGTAGTATACGGGGACAGGGGGCAACTGAAGCTTTCTTT.

The table lists this clone with a few counts. The rearrangement joins TRBV7-2 to TRBJ1-5; 7 bases map to TRBD1. Trimming removed 4 bases from V and 8 bases from J; junction bases left unmatched: 17. Germline V CDR1 and CDR2: SGHTA, FQGNSA. The CDR3 length is 17 residues. CDR3 loop: CASSSSPGTASGKPQHF. CDR3 DNA sequence: TGTGCCAGCAGCTCCAGTCCCGGGACAGCTTCGGGCAAGCCCCAGCATTTT.

This clone was recorded a few times. This sample also contains other DNA sequences that code for the same CDR3. The genes are TRBV6-5 and TRBJ1-2; D might be TRBD1 (5 bases). There are 13 residues in the CDR3. V shed 3 bases and J shed 2 bases, with 7 bases lying between them. Per germline, CDR1 MNHEY and CDR2 SVGAGI. The CDR3 DNA reads TGTGCCAGCAGTTATGACAGAAACTATGGCTACACCTTC. This translates into CASSYDRNYGYTF.

This chain uses TRBV6-5 with TRBJ1-1, with unresolved D. The CDR3 covers 13 residues. V lost 0 bases and J 6 bases, leaving 8 bases between the germline ends. Germline V gene lookup returns CDR1 MNHEY and CDR2 SVGAGI. The chain's CDR3 is CASSYSGVAEAFF. CDR3 DNA: TGTGCCAGCAGTTACTCCGGGGTGGCTGAAGCTTTCTTT.

The V call is TRBV5-5, the J call TRBJ2-1, with D possibly matching TRBD1 (5 bases). The CDR3 length is 17 residues. Looked up from germline, CDR1 is SGHKS and CDR2 is YYEKEE (reference sequence). Trimming took 2 bases from V and 8 from J, leaving 23 bases between them. CDR3 coding DNA: TGTGCCAGCAGCTTAAGCACACAGGACACGTTAGTGGATGAGCAGTTCTTC. This gives the protein CASSLSTQDTLVDEQFF.